A selection of T cell receptor beta chains follows, all from one sample in a study of shared clonotypes between healthy human individuals. The assay was immunoSEQ multiplex PCR, and TCRdb's table has in-frame clones only and misses some. The table records a few hundred thousand clones, 73% of them present only once. Sequencing was done on a sample of memory CD4+ T cells sorted from blood. The receptor set was obtained from a man aged 25 to 40 in good health. CDR3s include the opening cysteine and the closing phenylalanine or tryptophan. Fields, in order: D gene, J gene, clone size, V gene, CDR3 DNA, CDR3 protein. A D gene is named only where the DNA matches it firmly. A clone size is listed for some rows: how often the clone was seen (once, few, many), or a class if it is expanded.

TRBD2,TRBJ2-3,NA,TRBV7-8,TGTGCCAGCAGCTCCAAGACTAGCGGGAGGGCCAGCACAGATACGCAGTATTTT,CASSSKTSGRASTDTQYF
NA,TRBJ2-2,NA,TRBV2,TGTGCCAGTCGGTTGTCTAGTCAGTTTACCGGGGAGCTGTTTTTT,CASRLSSQFTGELFF
NA,TRBJ2-2,few,TRBV6-1,TGTGCCAGCAGGGAGTGGATGGGGGAGCTGTTTTTT,CASREWMGELFF
NA,TRBJ2-5,NA,TRBV2,TGTGCCAGCAGTGACGTACAGAGCCAAGAGACCCAGTACTTC,CASSDVQSQETQYF
NA,TRBJ2-1,NA,TRBV19,TGTGCCAGACGTGAGTGGGGGTACAATGAGCAGTTCTTC,CARREWGYNEQFF
NA,TRBJ2-7,NA,TRBV7-2,TGTGCCAGCAGCGAACGACTAGTTCCCACCTACGAGCAGTACTTC,CASSERLVPTYEQYF
TRBD2,TRBJ2-3,NA,TRBV5-1,TGCGCCAGCAGCCTGGGACTAGCGGGCCTATCTAGCACAGATACGCAGTATTTT,CASSLGLAGLSSTDTQYF
TRBD1,TRBJ1-4,NA,TRBV2,TGTGCCAGCAGTGAAAGGGGGCCAGGGAGTGAAAAACTGTTTTTT,CASSERGPGSEKLFF
NA,TRBJ2-1,few,TRBV5-6,TGTGCCAGCAGCTTTCCAGGGTTGGGGAATGAGCAGTTCTTC,CASSFPGLGNEQFF
NA,TRBJ2-1,NA,TRBV4-1,TGCGCCAGCAGCCCGAGGAGCGGGACACAGTACAATGAGCAGTTCTTC,CASSPRSGTQYNEQFF
NA,TRBJ1-5,NA,TRBV14,TGTGCCAGCAGCCAAGTGTCGGGGGATCAGCCCCAGCATTTT,CASSQVSGDQPQHF
TRBD2,TRBJ2-1,NA,TRBV7-9,TGTGCCAGCAGCTTAAGTCTAGCGGGGACCTACAATGAGCAGTTCTTC,CASSLSLAGTYNEQFF
NA,TRBJ1-4,NA,TRBV18,TGTGCCAGCTCACCAGGGGGCGGAGGAACTGTTTTT,CASSPGGGGTVF
TRBD2,TRBJ2-5,NA,TRBV5-1,TGCGCCAGCAGCTTGGGACTAGCGGGCGCACTACAAGAGACCCAGTACTTC,CASSLGLAGALQETQYF
NA,TRBJ2-2,NA,TRBV28,TGTGCCAGCAGCGCGAACACCGGGGAGCTGTTTTTT,CASSANTGELFF
NA,TRBJ2-2,NA,TRBV15,TGTGCCACCAGCAGGTTCCTCAGGGGCCTGAACACCGGGGAGCTGTTTTTT,CATSRFLRGLNTGELFF
TRBD2,TRBJ2-7,NA,TRBV10-3,TGTGCCATCAGTGAGGGCGGGGGGGCCTACGAGCAGTACTTC,CAISEGGGAYEQYF
TRBD1,TRBJ2-4,NA,TRBV5-5,TGTGCCAGCAGCTTTGGGCAGGGGGCGCTGGCCAAAAACATTCAGTACTTC,CASSFGQGALAKNIQYF
NA,TRBJ2-1,few,TRBV5-1,TGCGCCAGCGCCACAGCTAATGAGCAGTTCTTC,CASATANEQFF
TRBD1,TRBJ1-1,NA,TRBV11-2,TGTGCCAGCAGCTTAGTAATGGGACAGGTGAACACTGAAGCTTTCTTT,CASSLVMGQVNTEAFF